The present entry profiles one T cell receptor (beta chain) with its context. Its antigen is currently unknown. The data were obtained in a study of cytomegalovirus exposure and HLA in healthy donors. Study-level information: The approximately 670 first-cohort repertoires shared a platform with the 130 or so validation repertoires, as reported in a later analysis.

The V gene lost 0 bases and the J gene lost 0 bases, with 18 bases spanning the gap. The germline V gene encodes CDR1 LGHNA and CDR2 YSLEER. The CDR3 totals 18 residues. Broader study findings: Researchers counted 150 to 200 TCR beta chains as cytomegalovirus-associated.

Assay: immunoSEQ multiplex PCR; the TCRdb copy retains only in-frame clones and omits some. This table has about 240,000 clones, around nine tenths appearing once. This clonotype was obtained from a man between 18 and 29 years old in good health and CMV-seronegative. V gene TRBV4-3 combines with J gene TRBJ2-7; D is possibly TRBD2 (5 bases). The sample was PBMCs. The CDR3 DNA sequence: TGCGCCAGCAGCCAAGACCCGACTAAAAGGGATCCCTCCTACGAGCAGTACTTC. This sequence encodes CASSQDPTKRDPSYEQYF.